This T cell receptor (beta chain) emerged from a study of CD8+CD57+ T cells in acquired aplastic anemia. Study summary: The average for DNA from sorted CD4+ and CD8+ cells was about 2.9 ug.

This clonotype was recorded at least ten times. No antigen is known for it. Germline V gene data show CDR1 as KGHDR and CDR2 as SFDVKD. The CDR3 extends over 14 amino acids. Trimming cost V 4 bases and J 4 bases, with 10 bases left between them. Genomic DNA, the template, was used for profiling of the TCR beta VDJ and CDR3. Using its own MiXCR run on the reads, TCRdb lists one record per CDR3 protein. Of about 190,000 distinct CDR3 sequences in the sample, 48% were seen once. Notes on the study in general: In CD8+ cells, Simpson's diversity showed no significant difference between patients and controls.

Patients chosen for sequencing had CD8+CD57+ cells that had expanded, as shown by flow cytometry. The V gene is TRBV24-1, the J gene TRBJ2-1; D is perhaps TRBD1 (6 bases). Sequencing was performed on sorted CD4+, CD8+, or CD8+CD57+ T cells (not recorded which) from PBMCs. The sequence was obtained from a human donor with aplastic anemia. The CDR3 sequence is CATSEAGVYNEQFF. As DNA, the CDR3 is TGTGCCACCAGTGAAGCAGGGGTGTACAATGAGCAGTTCTTC.